This T cell receptor (beta chain) was sequenced during a study of cytomegalovirus exposure and HLA in healthy donors. Across the study: HLA-typed donors were the source of about 85 million unique TCRs held in an early data release. Findings and caveats of the study: TCR association rates varied by HLA locus in a later analysis, with DRB1 highest and HLA-C lowest. Later on, an analysis found that several of the most significant clusters appeared to be linked to common viral pathogens, which included parvovirus B19. The authors excluded some V segments, including TRBV6-2 and TRBV6-3, as indistinguishable.

A word on this clone: What it binds is unknown.

60 Vbeta and 13 Jbeta primers were used in PCR. Sequenced by immunoSEQ multiplex PCR; TCRdb stores in-frame clones only, minus some. This table has approximately 100,000 clones, more than 70% appearing once. The CDR3 length is 14 residues. Germline V lookup: CDR1 SGHVS, CDR2 FQNEAQ. V shed 5 bases, J shed 4 bases, and the junction held 8 bases outside the gene matches. V and J are TRBV7-8 and TRBJ2-7; TRBD2 agrees at 7 bases. Sequencing was carried out using PBMCs. The TCR sequence derives from a man in his forties or fifties in good health and CMV-seronegative. The CDR3 DNA sequence: TGTGCCAGCAGCAGCGGGGCTGGTCTATACGAGCAGTACTTC. This gives the protein CASSSGAGLYEQYF.